The clone carrying this T cell receptor (beta chain) was counted between two and nine times. The antigen is undetermined. TCRdb passed the 5' RACE reads through MiXCR, listing each CDR3 protein once. The sample lists 400,000 or so distinct CDR3 sequences; approximately 10% were seen once. The data were obtained in a study of T cells after yellow fever vaccination. The germline CDR1 and CDR2 sequences are DFQATT and SNEGSKA (reference sequence). The trim removed 0 bases at V and 3 bases at J, leaving 4 bases unmatched. CDR3 length: 15 residues. Study-level results: Among all clonotypes, a small share was observed in both CD4 and CD8 compartments. Detected again after the booster were most primary-vaccination clones, at 96% CD4 and roughly 88% CD8.

This clonotype was obtained from a man younger than 35 who received the YFV17D yellow fever vaccine. This chain uses TRBV20-1 with TRBJ1-5, with 8 bases identical to TRBD1. Sequences were derived from PBMCs, sampled on the day of the first yellow fever vaccination. In DNA form, the CDR3 reads TGCAGTGCTAGAGATCAGGGGGCGGACAATCAGCCCCAGCATTTT. It yields the protein CSARDQGADNQPQHF.